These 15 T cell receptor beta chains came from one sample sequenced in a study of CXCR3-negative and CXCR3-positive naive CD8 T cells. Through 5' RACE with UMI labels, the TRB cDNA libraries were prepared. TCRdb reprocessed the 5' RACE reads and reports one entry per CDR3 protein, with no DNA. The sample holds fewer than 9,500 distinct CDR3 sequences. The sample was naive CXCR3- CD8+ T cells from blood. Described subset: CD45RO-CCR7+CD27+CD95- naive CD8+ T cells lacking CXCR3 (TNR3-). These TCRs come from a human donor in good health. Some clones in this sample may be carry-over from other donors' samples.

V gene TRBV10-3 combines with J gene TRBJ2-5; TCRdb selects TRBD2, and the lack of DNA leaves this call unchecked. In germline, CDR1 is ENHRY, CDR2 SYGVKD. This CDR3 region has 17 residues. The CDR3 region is CAIRLGGPSGAKETQYF.

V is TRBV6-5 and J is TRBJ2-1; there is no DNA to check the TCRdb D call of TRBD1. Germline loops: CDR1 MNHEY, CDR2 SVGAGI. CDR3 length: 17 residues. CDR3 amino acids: CASGLRGFASSYNEQFF.

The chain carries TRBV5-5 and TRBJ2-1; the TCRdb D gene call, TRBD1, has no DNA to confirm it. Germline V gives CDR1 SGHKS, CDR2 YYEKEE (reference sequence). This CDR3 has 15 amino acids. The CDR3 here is CASSLGQGVIDEQFF.

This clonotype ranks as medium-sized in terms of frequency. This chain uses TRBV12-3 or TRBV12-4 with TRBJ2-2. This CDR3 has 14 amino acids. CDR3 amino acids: CASSLGRDTGELFF.

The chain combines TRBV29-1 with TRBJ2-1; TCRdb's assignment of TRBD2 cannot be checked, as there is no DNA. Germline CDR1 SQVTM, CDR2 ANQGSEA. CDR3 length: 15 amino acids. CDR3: CSVAGGTSGSNEQFF.

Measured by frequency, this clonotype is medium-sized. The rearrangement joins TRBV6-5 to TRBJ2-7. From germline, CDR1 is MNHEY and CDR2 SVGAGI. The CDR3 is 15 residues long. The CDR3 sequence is CASSYFREASYEQYF.

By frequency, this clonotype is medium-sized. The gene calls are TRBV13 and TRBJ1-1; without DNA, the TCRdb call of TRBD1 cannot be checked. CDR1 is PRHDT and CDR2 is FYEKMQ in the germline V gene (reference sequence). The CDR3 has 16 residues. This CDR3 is CASSLAPGTGNTEAFF. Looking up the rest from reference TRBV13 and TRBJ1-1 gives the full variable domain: AAGVIQSPRHLIKEKRETATLKCYPIPRHDTVYWYQQGPGQDPQFLISFYEKMQSDKGSIPDRFSAQQFSDYHSELNMSSLELGDSALYFCASSLAPGTGNTEAFFGQGTRLTVV.

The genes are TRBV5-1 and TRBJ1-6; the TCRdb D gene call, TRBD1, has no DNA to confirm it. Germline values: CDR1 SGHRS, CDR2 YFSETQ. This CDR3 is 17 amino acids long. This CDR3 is CASSHRQDRAYNSPLHF.

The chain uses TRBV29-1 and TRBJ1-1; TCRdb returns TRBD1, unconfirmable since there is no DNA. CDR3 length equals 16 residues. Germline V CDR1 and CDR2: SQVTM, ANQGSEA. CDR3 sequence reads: CSVVGVLSLLNTEAFF.

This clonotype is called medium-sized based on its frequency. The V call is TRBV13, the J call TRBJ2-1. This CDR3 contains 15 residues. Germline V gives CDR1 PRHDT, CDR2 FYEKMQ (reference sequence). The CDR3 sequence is CASSASGSSYNEQFF.

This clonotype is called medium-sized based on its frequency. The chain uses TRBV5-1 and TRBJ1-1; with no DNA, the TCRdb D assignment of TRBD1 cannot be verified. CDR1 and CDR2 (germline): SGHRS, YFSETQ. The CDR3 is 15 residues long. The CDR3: CASSLVKGMNTEAFF. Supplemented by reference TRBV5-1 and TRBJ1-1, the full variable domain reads KAGVTQTPRYLIKTRGQQVTLSCSPISGHRSVSWYQQTPGQGLQFLFEYFSETQRNKGNFPGRFSGRQFSNSRSEMNVSTLELGDSALYLCASSLVKGMNTEAFFGQGTRLTVV.

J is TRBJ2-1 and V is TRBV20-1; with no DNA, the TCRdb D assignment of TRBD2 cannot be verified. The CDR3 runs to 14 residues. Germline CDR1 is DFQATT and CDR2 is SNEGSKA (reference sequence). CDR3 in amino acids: CSAKKRGDLNEQFF.

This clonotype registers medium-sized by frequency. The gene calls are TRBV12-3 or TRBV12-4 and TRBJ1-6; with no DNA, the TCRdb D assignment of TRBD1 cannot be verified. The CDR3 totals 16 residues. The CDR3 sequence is CASSPGQGAYNSPLHF.

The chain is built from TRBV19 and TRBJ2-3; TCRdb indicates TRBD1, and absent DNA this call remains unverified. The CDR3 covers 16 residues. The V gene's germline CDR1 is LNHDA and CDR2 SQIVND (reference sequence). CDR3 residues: CATTGMFGGAADTQYF.

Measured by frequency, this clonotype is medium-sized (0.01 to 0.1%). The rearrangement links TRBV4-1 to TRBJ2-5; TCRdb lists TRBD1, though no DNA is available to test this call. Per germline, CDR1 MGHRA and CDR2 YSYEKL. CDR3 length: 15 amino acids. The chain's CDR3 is CASSQGDRGQETQYF.